The entry below gives a single T cell receptor beta chain sequence along with its context. Antigen: not known. This entry comes from a study of shared clonotypes between healthy human individuals. Whole-study findings and limits: Genetic and exposure-history diversity was limited by the few donors. Among non-shared clonotypes, generation probabilities were lower than among those shared by all four donors. Of the naive CD4 clonotypes, around 4.9% were shared across several donors.

As handled by the study authors: ImmunoSEQ gave junction-only sequences without quality scores, so filtering differed. The protocol was immunoSEQ multiplex PCR, while the TCRdb copy is restricted to in-frame clones and leaves out a portion. V and J calls plus clone size are reproduced from that table; the DNA served to infer D and trimming. The table records approximately 100,000 clones, over 65% of them present only once. The CDR3 loop spans 15 amino acids. Germline V gene lookup returns CDR1 SGHRS and CDR2 YFSETQ. Trimming shortened V by 2 bases and J by 4 bases, and 16 bases separated the two germline ends.

Sequenced input: memory CD8+ T cells sorted from blood. The subset is: CD45RO+ cells pooled with CCR7-negative TemRA cells. This chain joins TRBV5-1 and TRBJ2-7; no clear D gene. The clonotype was recovered from a woman aged 25 to 39 in good health. CDR3 protein: CASSLAFPNIYEQYF. CDR3 nucleotides: TGCGCCAGCAGCTTAGCGTTCCCCAATATTTACGAGCAGTACTTC.